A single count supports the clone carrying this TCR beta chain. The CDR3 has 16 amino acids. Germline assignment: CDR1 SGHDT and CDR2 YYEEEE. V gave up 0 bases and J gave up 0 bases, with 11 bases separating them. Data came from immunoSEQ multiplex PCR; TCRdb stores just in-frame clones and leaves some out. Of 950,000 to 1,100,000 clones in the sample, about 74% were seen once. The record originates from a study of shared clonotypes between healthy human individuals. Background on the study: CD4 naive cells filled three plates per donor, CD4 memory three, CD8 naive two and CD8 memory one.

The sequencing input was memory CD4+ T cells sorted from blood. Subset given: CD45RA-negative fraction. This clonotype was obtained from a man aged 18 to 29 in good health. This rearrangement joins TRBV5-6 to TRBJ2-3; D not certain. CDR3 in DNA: TGTGCCAGCAGCTTGGGTCTGGGATTTAGCACAGATACGCAGTATTTT. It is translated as CASSLGLGFSTDTQYF. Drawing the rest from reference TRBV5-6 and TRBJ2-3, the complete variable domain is DAGVTQSPTHLIKTRGQQVTLRCSPKSGHDTVSWYQQALGQGPQFIFQYYEEEERQRGNFPDRFSGHQFPNYSSELNVNALLLGDSALYLCASSLGLGFSTDTQYFGPGTRLTVL.